The 5 T cell receptor beta chains listed next were all sequenced from one sample in a study of shared clonotypes between healthy human individuals. Produced via immunoSEQ multiplex PCR; TCRdb's table is partial and in-frame only. The table shows about 490,000 clones, with approximately 80% occurring only once. The sample was PBMCs. The receptors were gathered from a woman aged 40-49 years in good health. Some clones in this sample may be carry-over from other donors' samples.

V usage is TRBV7-2 and J usage is TRBJ2-1, with 13 bases aligning to TRBD2. The J segment lost 7 bases and the V segment lost 1 base, leaving 4 bases of the junction unmatched. CDR3 size: 16 residues. From germline, CDR1 is SGHTA and CDR2 FQGNSA. The CDR3 DNA reads TGTGCCAGCAGCTTAGTGGGGACTAGCGGGGAAAATGAGCAGTTCTTC. It yields the protein CASSLVGTSGENEQFF.

CDR3 bases: TGTGCCATCAGTGCAGACAGGGTCAACGAGCAGTACTTC. This sequence encodes CAISADRVNEQYF. The chain couples TRBV10-3 to TRBJ2-7; 7 bases are shared with TRBD1. Germline V gene sequence: CDR1 ENHRY, CDR2 SYGVKD. The J segment lost 5 bases and the V segment lost 4 bases, leaving 5 bases of the junction unmatched. This CDR3 comprises 13 residues.

This chain connects TRBV21-1 to TRBJ2-4; the DNA was not used to check the table's D call, TRBD1. TRBV21-1 is termed a pseudogene. The CDR3 has 14 amino acids. Written as DNA, the CDR3 is TGTGCCAGCAGCAAACCACAGGGGGCAAGGATTCAGTACTTC. It translates to CASSKPQGARIQYF.

The J gene is TRBJ1-5, the V gene TRBV7-9, with D unclear. The CDR3 spans 14 residues. The V and J ends lost 2 bases and 3 bases respectively, with 8 bases between them. The germline V gene encodes CDR1 SEHNR and CDR2 FQNEAQ (reference sequence). The CDR3 DNA is TGTGCCAGCAGCTTAACCTCCAACAATCAGCCCCAGCATTTT. Translation gives CASSLTSNNQPQHF.

The gene calls are TRBV7-2 and TRBJ2-7, with D tentatively TRBD2 (5 bases). The CDR3 contains 14 residues. Germline CDR1 SGHTA, CDR2 FQGNSA. V lost 0 bases and J 2 bases, leaving 8 bases between the germline ends. The CDR3: CASSLATEAYEQYF. CDR3 nucleotides: TGTGCCAGCAGCTTAGCTACGGAGGCCTACGAGCAGTACTTC.